These 22 T cell receptor beta chains were sequenced from one sample in a study of T cells after yellow fever vaccination. TCRdb re-called the 5' RACE reads through MiXCR, storing one row per CDR3 protein. The sample consists of roughly 340,000 distinct CDR3 sequences, 4% of them appearing once. Sequences were derived from PBMCs, sampled 5 days after the yellow fever booster vaccination. These receptors originate from a man aged 18 to 30 who received the YFV17D yellow fever vaccine.

The rearrangement links TRBV19 to TRBJ1-6, with D unresolved. V lost 4 bases and J 8 bases, leaving 15 bases between the germline ends. Germline V gene data show CDR1 as LNHDA and CDR2 as SQIVND (reference sequence). CDR3 length: 15 residues. The CDR3, as DNA: TGTGCCAGTAGTAGAATACAGCCAGTGGATTCACCCCTCCACTTT. Encoded protein: CASSRIQPVDSPLHF.

This clonotype was observed many times. V usage is TRBV4-3 and J usage is TRBJ2-7; D possibly matches TRBD1 or TRBD2 (5 bases each). V was shortened by 0 bases and J by 3 bases, with 9 bases between the two germline ends. This CDR3 is 14 amino acids long. Germline V gene data show CDR1 as LGHNA and CDR2 as YSLEER. The CDR3 loop is CASSQDGALYEQYF. The CDR3 DNA is TGCGCCAGCAGCCAAGACGGGGCCCTCTACGAGCAGTACTTC.

The rearrangement links TRBV7-2 to TRBJ1-2, with D unresolved. In germline, CDR1 is SGHTA, CDR2 FQGNSA. The V end lost 3 bases, the J end lost 8 bases, and 25 bases lay between the germline ends. The CDR3 extends over 17 amino acids. Here the CDR3 reads CASSFSLDGIASGGYTF. The CDR3 DNA sequence: TGTGCCAGCAGCTTCTCCCTCGACGGGATCGCTTCGGGCGGCTACACCTTC.

The rearrangement joins TRBV20-1 to TRBJ1-6; 7 nucleotides match TRBD1. The V gene end was trimmed by 2 bases and the J gene end by 5 bases; junction bases not matched to a gene: 6. Germline V gene lookup returns CDR1 DFQATT and CDR2 SNEGSKA (reference sequence). This CDR3 is built from 15 residues. CDR3 residues: CSARMPGQHNSPLHF. The DNA for the CDR3 is TGCAGTGCTAGAATGCCGGGACAGCATAATTCACCCCTCCACTTT.

This clonotype was picked up many times. This chain links TRBV5-1 with TRBJ2-1, with 13 nucleotides matching TRBD2. J lost 9 bases, V lost 4 bases, and 10 bases had no gene match. There are 16 residues in the CDR3. Looked up from germline, CDR1 is SGHRS and CDR2 is YFSETQ. For the CDR3, the DNA is TGCGCCAGCAGCCGGATTACTAGCGGGGGGGCTGGTGAGCAGTTCTTC. The encoded protein is CASSRITSGGAGEQFF.

This clonotype was observed a handful of times. The chain links TRBV5-4 to TRBJ2-3; 10 bases map to TRBD2. V dropped 4 bases and J dropped 3; count of bases not matched to a gene: 8. The germline V gene encodes CDR1 SGHNT and CDR2 YYREEE (reference sequence). The length of the CDR3 is 16 residues. The CDR3 protein is CASSEKLAGRTDTQYF. The CDR3 nucleotides are TGTGCCAGCAGCGAGAAACTAGCGGGGAGAACAGATACGCAGTATTTT.

In this sample, this clonotype turned up a few times. CDR3 DNA sequence: TGTGCCACCAGTGTTACTAAGCGGGGGAACACCGGGGAGCTGTTTTTT. It is translated as CATSVTKRGNTGELFF. This chain connects TRBV24-1 to TRBJ2-2; TRBD2 matches at 7 bases. There are 16 residues in the CDR3. Germline assignment: CDR1 KGHDR and CDR2 SFDVKD. Trimming took 5 bases from V and 1 from J; bases not matched to a gene: 6.

This clonotype was recorded many times. The chain joins TRBV5-1 to TRBJ1-1; tentatively, D is TRBD1 (5 bases). V was clipped by 9 bases and J by 7 bases, with 25 bases between them. From germline, CDR1 is SGHRS and CDR2 YFSETQ. The CDR3 extends over 15 amino acids. CDR3 coding DNA: TGCGCCACCAGAGGGTCGCCGGGGGAATTCCTTGAAGCTTTCTTT. The encoded protein is CATRGSPGEFLEAFF.

At least ten counts were recorded for this clonotype. V and J are TRBV6-2 or TRBV6-3 and TRBJ2-7; D ambiguous. Germline CDR1 is MNHEY and CDR2 is SVGEGT. Trimming removed 0 bases from V and 9 bases from J, with 15 bases in between. The CDR3 spans 14 residues. The CDR3 bases are TGTGCCAGCAGTTACTCGGATGGGCAACCCGTGCAGTACTTC. Translating gives CASSYSDGQPVQYF.

This clonotype showed up many times. The chain links TRBV5-1 to TRBJ1-1; D gene ambiguous. The CDR3 has 13 amino acids. The germline V gene encodes CDR1 SGHRS and CDR2 YFSETQ. V was trimmed by 0 bases and J by 5 bases, leaving 8 bases between them. CDR3 DNA: TGCGCCAGCAGCTTGGAAGGGAAGACTGAAGCTTTCTTT. The encoded protein is CASSLEGKTEAFF.

Regarding this clonotype: One base away lies a much larger clone, so this may be a sequencing read error. The chain carries TRBV7-6 and TRBJ1-1; D perhaps matches TRBD1 (5 bases). The CDR3 spans 12 residues. The germline CDR1 and CDR2 sequences are SGHVS and FNYEAQ. The CDR3: CDSSFSRVEAFF. CDR3 DNA: TGTGACAGCAGCTTTAGCAGGGTTGAAGCTTTCTTT.

This clonotype has just a few counts. This chain links TRBV11-2 with TRBJ2-7; D remains ambiguous. V was shortened by 5 bases and J by 3 bases, with 17 bases between the two germline ends. This CDR3 comprises 15 residues. Germline lookup yields CDR1 SGHAT and CDR2 FQNNGV. CDR3 bases: TGTGCCAGCAGCCCAAGCTCCGGGCAATACTACGAGCAGTACGTC. It codes for CASSPSSGQYYEQYV.

The chain has TRBV4-2 and TRBJ1-4; D gene ambiguous. The ends were cut back, 0 bases at V and 4 bases at J, with 21 bases in the middle. CDR3 size: 19 residues. Germline values: CDR1 LGHNA, CDR2 YNFKEQ. CDR3 sequence: CASSQDQDGNPRVNEKLFF. The CDR3 DNA reads TGTGCCAGCAGCCAAGACCAGGACGGAAACCCCAGAGTTAATGAAAAACTGTTTTTT.

This clonotype was seen more than once but under ten times. The chain combines TRBV6-6 with TRBJ2-2; D possibly corresponds to TRBD2 (5 bases). V lost 5 bases, J lost 4 bases, and 11 bases lay in between. This CDR3 region has 14 residues. Germline V gene sequence: CDR1 MNHNY, CDR2 SVGAGI (reference sequence). In DNA, the CDR3 is TGTGCCAGCAGTCCCCGGGATCTCACCGGGGAGCTGTTTTTT. Amino acid sequence: CASSPRDLTGELFF.

On this clonotype: One end of the junction fails to match germline, which may point to a read error. This rearrangement joins TRBV5-5 to TRBJ1-2; D is ambiguous. There are 13 residues in the CDR3. In germline, CDR1 is SGHKS, CDR2 YYEKEE (reference sequence). The DNA for the CDR3 is TGTGCCAGCGGCTTGGCCGGGGTAGATGGCTACACCTTC. It translates to CASGLAGVDGYTF.

In its sample, this clonotype was seen many times. The gene calls are TRBV5-1 and TRBJ2-3; D gene uncertain. CDR1 and CDR2 from the germline V gene are SGHRS and YFSETQ. The CDR3 has 14 amino acids. The V end was cut by 0 bases, the J end by 3 bases, with 8 bases between. CDR3 region: CASSLVGITDTQYF. The CDR3 DNA follows: TGCGCCAGCAGCTTGGTTGGGATTACAGATACGCAGTATTTT.

The table lists this clonotype with a few counts. The chain employs TRBV11-2 and TRBJ2-7; D remains unclear. Trimming shortened V by 1 base and J by 3 bases, and 4 bases separated the two germline ends. The CDR3 has 12 residues. The germline gives CDR1 SGHAT, CDR2 FQNNGV. The CDR3 DNA is TGTGCCAGCAGCTTAGGTGTCTACGAGCAGTACGTC. Translating it yields CASSLGVYEQYV.

This clonotype was found many times. The rearrangement links TRBV7-2 to TRBJ2-2; 12 bases line up with TRBD2. The CDR3 runs 16 residues. Germline assignment: CDR1 SGHTA and CDR2 FQGNSA. With 5 bases clipped from V and 3 bases from J, the junction kept 4 bases outside the gene matches. CDR3 sequence (DNA): TGTGCCAGCAGCCCCTCTAGCGGGGGGGACACCGGGGAGCTGTTTTTT. Residues: CASSPSSGGDTGELFF.

This clonotype was counted a few times. Relative to the germline gene, one junction end is altered; a read error may explain this. The rearrangement links TRBV20-1 to TRBJ1-6; D gene unclear. Germline loops: CDR1 DFQATT, CDR2 SNEGSKA (reference sequence). The CDR3 is 15 residues long. The CDR3 region is CSARDEGHDNSPLHF. The CDR3 DNA reads as TGCAGTGCTAGAGACGAGGGTCACGACAATTCCCCCCTCCACTTT.

The sample holds many counts of this clonotype. V is TRBV10-3 and J is TRBJ2-5; tentative D call: TRBD1 (6 bases). Trimming cost V 11 bases and J 4 bases, with 14 bases left between them. The CDR3 has 12 amino acids. Germline V gene lookup returns CDR1 ENHRY and CDR2 SYGVKD. The CDR3 here is CASRTDGETQYF. Here the CDR3 DNA reads TGTGCCTCCCGGACAGACGGAGAGACCCAGTACTTC.

This clonotype was detected only a few times. This rearrangement joins TRBV2 to TRBJ2-1, with 7 bases aligning to TRBD2. The CDR3 has 16 residues. V dropped 7 bases and J dropped 0; count of bases not matched to a gene: 9. The V gene's germline CDR1 is SNHLY and CDR2 FYNNEI. As DNA, the CDR3 is TGTGCCAGCACCTTACTAGCGCTAAGCTCCTACAATGAGCAGTTCTTC. Encoded protein: CASTLLALSSYNEQFF. The full variable domain, rest sourced from reference TRBV2 and TRBJ2-1, is EPEVTQTPSHQVTQMGQEVILRCVPISNHLYFYWYRQILGQKVEFLVSFYNNEISEKSEIFDDQFSVERPDGSNFTLKIRSTKLEDSAMYFCASTLLALSSYNEQFFGPGTRLTVL.

In this sample, this clonotype turned up many times. The chain employs TRBV20-1 and TRBJ2-3; D gene uncertain. The CDR3 runs 14 residues. Germline CDR1 DFQATT, CDR2 SNEGSKA (reference sequence). The CDR3 DNA reads TGCAATCCCGGTTACTACCTTCCAGAGGATACGCAGTATTTT. It codes for CNPGYYLPEDTQYF.